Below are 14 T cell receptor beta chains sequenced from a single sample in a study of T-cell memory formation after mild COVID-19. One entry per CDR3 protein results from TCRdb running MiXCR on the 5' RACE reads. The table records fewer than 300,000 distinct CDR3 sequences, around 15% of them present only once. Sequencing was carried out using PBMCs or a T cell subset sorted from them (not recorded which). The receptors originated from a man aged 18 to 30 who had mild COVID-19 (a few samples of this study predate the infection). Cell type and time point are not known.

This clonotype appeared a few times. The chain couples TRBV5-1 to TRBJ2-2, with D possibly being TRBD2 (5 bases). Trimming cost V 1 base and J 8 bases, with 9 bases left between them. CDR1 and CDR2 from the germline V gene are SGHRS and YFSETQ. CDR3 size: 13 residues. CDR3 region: CASSLIGDGELFF. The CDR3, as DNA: TGCGCCAGCAGCTTGATCGGGGATGGGGAGCTGTTTTTT.

CDR3 loop: CATSLGGAGTDTQYF. The DNA of the CDR3 is TGTGCCACCAGCCTCGGGGGGGCCGGCACAGATACGCAGTATTTT. This rearrangement joins TRBV24-1 to TRBJ2-3; 8 nucleotides agree with TRBD2. The junction had 6 bases not matched to a gene; V was cut back by 7 bases and J by 1 base. Germline CDR1 reads KGHDR; CDR2 reads SFDVKD. This CDR3 has 15 amino acids.

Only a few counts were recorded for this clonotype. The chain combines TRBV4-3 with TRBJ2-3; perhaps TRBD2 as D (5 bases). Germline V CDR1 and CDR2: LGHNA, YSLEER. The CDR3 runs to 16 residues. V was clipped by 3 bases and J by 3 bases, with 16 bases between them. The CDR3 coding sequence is TGCGCCAGCAGCCACCACAGAGGGCTGAATACAGATACGCAGTATTTT. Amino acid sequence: CASSHHRGLNTDTQYF.

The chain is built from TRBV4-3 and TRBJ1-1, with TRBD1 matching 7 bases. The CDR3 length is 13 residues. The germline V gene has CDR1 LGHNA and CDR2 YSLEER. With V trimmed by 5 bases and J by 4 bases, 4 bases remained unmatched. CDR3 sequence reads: CASSVQGTTEAFF. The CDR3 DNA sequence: TGCGCCAGCAGCGTACAGGGGACCACTGAAGCTTTCTTT.

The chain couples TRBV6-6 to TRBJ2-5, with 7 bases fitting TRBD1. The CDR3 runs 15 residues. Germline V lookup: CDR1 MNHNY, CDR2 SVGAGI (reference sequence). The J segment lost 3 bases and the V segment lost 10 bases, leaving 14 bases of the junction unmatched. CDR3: CATRYRTGLEETQYF. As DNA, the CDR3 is TGTGCCACCCGATACCGGACAGGCCTGGAAGAGACCCAGTACTTC.

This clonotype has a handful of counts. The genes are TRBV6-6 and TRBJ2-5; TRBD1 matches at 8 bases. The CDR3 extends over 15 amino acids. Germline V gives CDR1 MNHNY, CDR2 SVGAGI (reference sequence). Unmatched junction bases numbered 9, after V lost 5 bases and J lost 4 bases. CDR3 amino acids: CASSLQGQAGETQYF. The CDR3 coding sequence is TGTGCCAGCAGTCTCCAGGGACAGGCGGGAGAGACCCAGTACTTC.

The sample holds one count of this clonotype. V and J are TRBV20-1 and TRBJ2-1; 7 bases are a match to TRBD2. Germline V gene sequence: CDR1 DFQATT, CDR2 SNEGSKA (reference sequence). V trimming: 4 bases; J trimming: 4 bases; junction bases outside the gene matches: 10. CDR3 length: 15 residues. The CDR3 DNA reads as TGCAGTGCTACGCGTAATAGCGGGTCTTACAATGAGCAGTTCTTC. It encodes CSATRNSGSYNEQFF.

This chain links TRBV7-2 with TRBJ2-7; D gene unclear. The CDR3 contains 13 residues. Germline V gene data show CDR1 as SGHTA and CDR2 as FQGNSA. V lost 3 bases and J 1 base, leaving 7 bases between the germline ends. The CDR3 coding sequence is TGTGCCAGCAGCTTCGCCCCTTCCTACGAGCAGTACTTC. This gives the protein CASSFAPSYEQYF.

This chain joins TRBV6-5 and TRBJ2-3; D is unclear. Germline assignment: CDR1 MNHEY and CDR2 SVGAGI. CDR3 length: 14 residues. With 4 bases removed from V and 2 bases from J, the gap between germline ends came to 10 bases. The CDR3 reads CASSSESSTDTQYF. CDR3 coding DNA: TGTGCCAGCAGTTCCGAAAGTTCCACAGATACGCAGTATTTT.

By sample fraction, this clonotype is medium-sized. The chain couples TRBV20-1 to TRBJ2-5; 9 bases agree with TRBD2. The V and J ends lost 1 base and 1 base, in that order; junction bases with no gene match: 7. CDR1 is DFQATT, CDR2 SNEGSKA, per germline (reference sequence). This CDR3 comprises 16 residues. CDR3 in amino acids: CSARGGLAGSQETQYF. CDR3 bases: TGCAGTGCTAGAGGGGGGCTAGCGGGGAGCCAAGAGACCCAGTACTTC.

CDR3: CASSVGLGYEQYF. The CDR3 DNA reads TGTGCCAGCAGCGTCGGCCTTGGATACGAGCAGTACTTC. The chain carries TRBV3-1 and TRBJ2-7, with unresolved D. The germline gives CDR1 LGHDT, CDR2 YNNKEL (reference sequence). Trimming stripped 5 bases from V and 4 bases from J, with 12 bases between. The CDR3 runs 13 residues.

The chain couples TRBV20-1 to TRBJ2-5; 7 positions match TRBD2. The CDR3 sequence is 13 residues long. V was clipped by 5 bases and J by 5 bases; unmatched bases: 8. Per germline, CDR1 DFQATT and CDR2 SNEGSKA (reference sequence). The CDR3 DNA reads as TGCAGTGCTTTAGGACTAGTTCGTGAGACCCAGTACTTC. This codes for CSALGLVRETQYF.

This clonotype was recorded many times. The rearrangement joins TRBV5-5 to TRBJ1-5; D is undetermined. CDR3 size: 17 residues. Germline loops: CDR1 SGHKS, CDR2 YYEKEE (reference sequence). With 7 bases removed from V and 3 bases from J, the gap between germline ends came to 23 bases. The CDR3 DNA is TGTGCCAGCCCACGAAACCCAGGCGAATCAAACAATCAGCCCCAGCATTTT. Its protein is CASPRNPGESNNQPQHF.

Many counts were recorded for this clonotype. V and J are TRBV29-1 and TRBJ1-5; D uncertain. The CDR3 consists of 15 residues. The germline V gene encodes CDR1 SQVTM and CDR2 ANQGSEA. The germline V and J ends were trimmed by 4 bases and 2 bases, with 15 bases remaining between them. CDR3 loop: CSVGDGLLGNQPQHF. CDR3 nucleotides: TGCAGCGTTGGTGATGGGTTGCTCGGCAATCAGCCCCAGCATTTT.